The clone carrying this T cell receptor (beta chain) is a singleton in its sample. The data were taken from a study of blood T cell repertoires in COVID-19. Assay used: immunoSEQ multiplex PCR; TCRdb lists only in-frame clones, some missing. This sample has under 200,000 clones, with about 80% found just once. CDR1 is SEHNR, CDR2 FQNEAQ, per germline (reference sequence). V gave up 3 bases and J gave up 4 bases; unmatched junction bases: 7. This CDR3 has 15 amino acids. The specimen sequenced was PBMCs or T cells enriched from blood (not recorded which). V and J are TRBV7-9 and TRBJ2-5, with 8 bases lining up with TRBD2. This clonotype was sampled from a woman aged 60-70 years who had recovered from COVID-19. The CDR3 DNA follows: TGTGCCAGCAGCTTGCCCCGGGGGGGCGTAGAGACCCAGTACTTC. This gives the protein CASSLPRGGVETQYF. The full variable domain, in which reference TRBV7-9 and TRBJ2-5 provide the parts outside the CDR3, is DTGVSQNPRHKITKRGQNVTFRCDPISEHNRLYWYRQTLGQGPEFLTYFQNEAQLEKSRLLSDRFSAERPKGSFSTLEIQRTEQGDSAMYLCASSLPRGGVETQYFGPGTRLLVL.